This TCR beta chain was captured in a study of T-cell reconstitution after alpha-beta-depleted transplantation in children. Deletions cut 7 bases from V and 0 bases from J, with 16 bases between. The CDR3 length is 16 residues. During its preparation, the TCRbeta library received unique molecular identifiers. One entry per CDR3 protein results from TCRdb running MiXCR on the PCR reads. The sample records 450,000 to 500,000 distinct CDR3 sequences, about an eighth being singletons. This TCR came from a human donor who donated a stem cell graft to a child with combined immunodeficiency. The starting material was PBMCs from the stem cell graft donor, obtained from the stem cell graft. The J gene is TRBJ2-1, the V gene TRBV12-3 or TRBV12-4; D is unclear. CDR3 bases: TGTGCCAGCATCCCCCACGTAGCCATCTCCTACAATGAGCAGTTCTTC. Protein sequence: CASIPHVAISYNEQFF.